These T cell receptor beta chains were read from a single sample in a study of T cell responses to AZD1222 COVID-19 vaccine. Sequencing used immunoSEQ multiplex PCR; TCRdb keeps in-frame clones, though not all of them. The sample shows about 110,000 clones, approximately 86% of them seen only once. Here the sequenced sample was peripheral blood, taken on day 0 of AZD1222 vaccination. The source is an adult in good health. CDR3s include the opening cysteine and the closing phenylalanine or tryptophan. Each record gives: clone size, CDR3 length, D gene, V gene, J gene, CDR3 DNA, CDR3 protein. The D gene is left open where the match is weak. Rows may omit the clone size; those that give it use once, few, many or a size class.

size: .
length: 18
D: TRBD1
V: TRBV5-1
J: TRBJ1-1
DNA: TGCGCCAGCAGCTTGACGACCGGGACAGGGGCCCTCGGGACTGAAGCTTTCTTT
CDR3: CASSLTTGTGALGTEAFF

size: .
length: 15
D: TRBD1
V: TRBV9
J: TRBJ1-6
DNA: TGTGCCAGCAGCGGTTACAGGGGAGGTGAATCACCCCTCCACTTT
CDR3: CASSGYRGGESPLHF

size: .
length: 13
D: .
V: TRBV7-2
J: TRBJ2-7
DNA: TGTGCCAGCAGCTCTCAGGAGGGGGGGGAGCAGTACTTC
CDR3: CASSSQEGGEQYF

size: .
length: 13
D: .
V: TRBV24-1
J: TRBJ2-5
DNA: TGTGCCACCAGTGATGGCGGGGTTGAGACCCAGTACTTC
CDR3: CATSDGGVETQYF

size: .
length: 12
D: .
V: TRBV29-1
J: TRBJ1-2
DNA: TGCAGCGCCGGGACACCTAACTATGGCTACACCTTC
CDR3: CSAGTPNYGYTF

size: .
length: 12
D: .
V: TRBV5-1
J: TRBJ2-2
DNA: TGCGCCAGCAGCTATGACCCCACGGAGCTGTTTTTT
CDR3: CASSYDPTELFF

size: .
length: 13
D: .
V: TRBV4-3
J: TRBJ1-1
DNA: TGCGCCAGCAGCCCCCAGATGAACACTGAAGCTTTCTTT
CDR3: CASSPQMNTEAFF

size: few
length: 13
D: .
V: TRBV5-1
J: TRBJ1-3
DNA: TGCGCCAGCAGCTCCCTCGGGGGAAACACCATATATTTT
CDR3: CASSSLGGNTIYF

size: .
length: 15
D: .
V: TRBV5-1
J: TRBJ1-5
DNA: TGCGCCAGCAGCTTGGAAGGGGTGAGCAATCAGCCCCAGCATTTT
CDR3: CASSLEGVSNQPQHF

size: .
length: 15
D: .
V: TRBV28
J: TRBJ2-6
DNA: TGTGCCAGCAGTTGGGGAGGTGCTGGGGCCAACGTCCTGACTTTC
CDR3: CASSWGGAGANVLTF

size: .
length: 18
D: TRBD2
V: TRBV6-2/TRBV6-3
J: TRBJ2-3
DNA: TGTGCCAGCAGTTACGGTTTAGCGGGGGGCTTCAGCACAGATACGCAGTATTTT
CDR3: CASSYGLAGGFSTDTQYF

size: .
length: 15
D: .
V: TRBV19
J: TRBJ2-7
DNA: TGTGCCAGTAGTATAGGGACAGAAATCTCCTACGAGCAGTACTTC
CDR3: CASSIGTEISYEQYF

size: .
length: 15
D: TRBD2
V: TRBV7-2
J: TRBJ2-5
DNA: TGTGCCACCGCAAGGGAGGGGCCACCGAAAGAGACCCAGTACTTC
CDR3: CATAREGPPKETQYF

size: .
length: 18
D: TRBD1
V: TRBV12-5
J: TRBJ1-1
DNA: TGTGCTAGTGGTTTGTCGAGCCCCTACGGGACAGAGAACACTGAAGCTTTCTTT
CDR3: CASGLSSPYGTENTEAFF

size: .
length: 13
D: .
V: TRBV30
J: TRBJ2-1
DNA: TGTGCCTGGAGTAGGGCAACCTACAATGAGCAGTTCTTC
CDR3: CAWSRATYNEQFF

size: .
length: 13
D: TRBD1
V: TRBV5-4
J: TRBJ2-7
DNA: TGTGCCAGCAACAACGACAGGGGCCACGAGCAGTACTTC
CDR3: CASNNDRGHEQYF

size: .
length: 13
D: .
V: TRBV7-2
J: TRBJ1-2
DNA: TGTGCCAGCAGCTACGACATTCGCTATGGCTACACCTTC
CDR3: CASSYDIRYGYTF